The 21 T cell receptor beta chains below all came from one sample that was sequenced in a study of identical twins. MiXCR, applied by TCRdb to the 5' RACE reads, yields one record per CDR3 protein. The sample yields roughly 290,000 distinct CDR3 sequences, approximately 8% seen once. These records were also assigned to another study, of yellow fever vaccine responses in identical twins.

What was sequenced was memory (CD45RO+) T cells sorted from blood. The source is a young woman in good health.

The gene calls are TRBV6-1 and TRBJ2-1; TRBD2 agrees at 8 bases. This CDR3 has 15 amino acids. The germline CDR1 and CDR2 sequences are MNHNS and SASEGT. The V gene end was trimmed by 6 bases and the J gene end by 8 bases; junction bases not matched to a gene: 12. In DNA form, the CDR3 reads TGTGCCAGCAGCCCCCCCGGGACTAGTTTCGATGAGCAGTTCTTC. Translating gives CASSPPGTSFDEQFF.

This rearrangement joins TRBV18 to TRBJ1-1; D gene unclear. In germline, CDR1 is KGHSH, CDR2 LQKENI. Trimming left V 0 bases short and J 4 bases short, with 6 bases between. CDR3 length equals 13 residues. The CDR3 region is CASSPPSSTEAFF. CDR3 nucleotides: TGTGCCAGCTCACCACCTTCTAGCACTGAAGCTTTCTTT.

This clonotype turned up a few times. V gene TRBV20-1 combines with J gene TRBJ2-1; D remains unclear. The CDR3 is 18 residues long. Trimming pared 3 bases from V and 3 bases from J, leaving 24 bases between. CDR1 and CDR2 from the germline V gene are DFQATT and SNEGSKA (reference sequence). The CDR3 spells CSASKVCGPRGSYNEQFF. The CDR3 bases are TGCAGTGCTAGTAAGGTGTGTGGGCCCCGCGGCAGCTACAATGAGCAGTTCTTC.

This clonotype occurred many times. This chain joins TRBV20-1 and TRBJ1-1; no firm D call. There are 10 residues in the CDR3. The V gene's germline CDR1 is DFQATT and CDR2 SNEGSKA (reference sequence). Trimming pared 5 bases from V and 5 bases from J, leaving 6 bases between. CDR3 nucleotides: TGCAGTGCTTTGAGGACTGAAGCTTTCTTT. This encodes CSALRTEAFF.

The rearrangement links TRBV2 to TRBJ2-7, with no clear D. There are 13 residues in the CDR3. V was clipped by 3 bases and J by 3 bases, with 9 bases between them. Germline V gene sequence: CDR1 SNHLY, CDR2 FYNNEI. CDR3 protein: CASSEVGNYEQYF. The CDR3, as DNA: TGTGCCAGCAGTGAGGTGGGTAACTACGAGCAGTACTTC.

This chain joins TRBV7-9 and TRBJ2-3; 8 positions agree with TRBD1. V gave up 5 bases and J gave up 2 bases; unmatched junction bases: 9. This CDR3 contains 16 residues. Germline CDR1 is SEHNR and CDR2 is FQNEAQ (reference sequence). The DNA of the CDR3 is TGTGCCAGCAGCCGCCCCGGGACAGGAATCACAGATACGCAGTATTTT. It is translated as CASSRPGTGITDTQYF. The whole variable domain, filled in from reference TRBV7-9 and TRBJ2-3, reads DTGVSQNPRHKITKRGQNVTFRCDPISEHNRLYWYRQTLGQGPEFLTYFQNEAQLEKSRLLSDRFSAERPKGSFSTLEIQRTEQGDSAMYLCASSRPGTGITDTQYFGPGTRLTVL.

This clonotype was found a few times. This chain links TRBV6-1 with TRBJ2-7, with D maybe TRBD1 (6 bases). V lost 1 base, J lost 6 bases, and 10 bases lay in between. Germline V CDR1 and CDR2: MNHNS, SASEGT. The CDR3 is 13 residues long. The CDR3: CASSEEQGTEQYV. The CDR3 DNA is TGTGCCAGCAGTGAAGAACAGGGTACCGAGCAGTACGTC.

The CDR3 DNA reads as TGCAGTGCTAGACCCGCCCACTCTCCAGGGGGGGAGCAGTACGTC. This gives the protein CSARPAHSPGGEQYV. The V gene is TRBV20-1, the J gene TRBJ2-7; weak D call: TRBD1 (7 bases). Germline values: CDR1 DFQATT, CDR2 SNEGSKA (reference sequence). This CDR3 is built from 15 residues. V dropped 2 bases and J dropped 7 bases, with 21 bases sitting between them.

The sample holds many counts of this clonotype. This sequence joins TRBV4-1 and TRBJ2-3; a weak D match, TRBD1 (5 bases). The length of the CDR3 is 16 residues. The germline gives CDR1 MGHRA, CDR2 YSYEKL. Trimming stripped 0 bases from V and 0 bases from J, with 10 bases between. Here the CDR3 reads CASSQDVQGSTDTQYF. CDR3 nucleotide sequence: TGCGCCAGCAGCCAAGATGTCCAGGGAAGCACAGATACGCAGTATTTT.

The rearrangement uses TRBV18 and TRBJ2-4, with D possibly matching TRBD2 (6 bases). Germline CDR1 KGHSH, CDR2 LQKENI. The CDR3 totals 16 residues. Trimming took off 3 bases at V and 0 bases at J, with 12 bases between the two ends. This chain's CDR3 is CASSPYSGVAKNIQYF. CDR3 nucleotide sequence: TGTGCCAGCTCACCCTATAGCGGAGTAGCCAAAAACATTCAGTACTTC.

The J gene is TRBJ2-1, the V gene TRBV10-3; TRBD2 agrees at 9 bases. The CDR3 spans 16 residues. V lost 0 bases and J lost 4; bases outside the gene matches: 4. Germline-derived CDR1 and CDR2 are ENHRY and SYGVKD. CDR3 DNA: TGTGCCATCAGTGAGTCCGCGGGAGGGACGTACAATGAGCAGTTCTTC. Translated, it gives CAISESAGGTYNEQFF.

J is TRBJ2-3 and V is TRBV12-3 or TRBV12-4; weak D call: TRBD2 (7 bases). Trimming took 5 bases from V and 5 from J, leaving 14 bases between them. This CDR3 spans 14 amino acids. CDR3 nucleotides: TGTGCCAGCAGTCCCGCGGGGGCCGGAGATACGCAGTATTTT. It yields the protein CASSPAGAGDTQYF.

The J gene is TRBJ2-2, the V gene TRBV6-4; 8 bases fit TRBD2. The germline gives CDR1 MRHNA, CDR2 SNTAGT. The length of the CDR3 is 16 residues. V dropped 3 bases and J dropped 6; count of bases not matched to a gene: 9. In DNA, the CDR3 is TGTGCCAGCAGTGAAGGAGCGGGGGATCTAGCCGGGGAGCTGTTTTTT. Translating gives CASSEGAGDLAGELFF.

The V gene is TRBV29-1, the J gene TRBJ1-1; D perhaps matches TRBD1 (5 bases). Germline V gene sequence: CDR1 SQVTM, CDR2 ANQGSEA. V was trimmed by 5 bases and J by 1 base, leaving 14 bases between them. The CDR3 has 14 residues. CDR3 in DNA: TGCAGCGTTCTTTTCCGGGACCAGAACACTGAAGCTTTCTTT. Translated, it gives CSVLFRDQNTEAFF. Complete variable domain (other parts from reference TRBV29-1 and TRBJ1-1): SAVISQKPSRDICQRGTSLTIQCQVDSQVTMMFWYRQQPGQSLTLIATANQGSEATYESGFVIDKFPISRPNLTFSTLTVSNMSPEDSSIYLCSVLFRDQNTEAFFGQGTRLTVV.

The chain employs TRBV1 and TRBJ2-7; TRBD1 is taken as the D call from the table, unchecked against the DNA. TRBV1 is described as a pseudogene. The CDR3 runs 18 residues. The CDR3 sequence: CTSTPDNTGTRWYYEQYF. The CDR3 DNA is TGCACCAGCACCCCAGACAATACCGGGACTAGGTGGTACTACGAGCAGTACTTC.

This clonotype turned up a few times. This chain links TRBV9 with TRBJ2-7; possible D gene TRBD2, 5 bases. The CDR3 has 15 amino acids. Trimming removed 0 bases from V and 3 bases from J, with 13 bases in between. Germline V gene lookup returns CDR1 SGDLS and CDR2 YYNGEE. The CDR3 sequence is CASSVDLSSHYEQYF. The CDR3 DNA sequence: TGTGCCAGCAGCGTAGATCTTTCTAGCCACTACGAGCAGTACTTC.

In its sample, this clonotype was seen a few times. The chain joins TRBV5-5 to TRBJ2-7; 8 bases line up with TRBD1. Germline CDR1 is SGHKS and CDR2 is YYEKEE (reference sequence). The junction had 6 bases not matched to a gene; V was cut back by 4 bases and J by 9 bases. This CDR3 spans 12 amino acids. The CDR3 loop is CASSQDRVRQYV. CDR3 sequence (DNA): TGTGCCAGCAGCCAGGACAGGGTTCGGCAGTACGTC.

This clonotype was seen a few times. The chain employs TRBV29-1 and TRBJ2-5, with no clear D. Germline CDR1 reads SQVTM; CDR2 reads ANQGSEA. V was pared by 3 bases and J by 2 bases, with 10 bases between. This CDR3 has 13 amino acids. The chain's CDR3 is CSVDIRLQETQYF. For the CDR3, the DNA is TGCAGCGTTGACATACGGCTTCAAGAGACCCAGTACTTC.

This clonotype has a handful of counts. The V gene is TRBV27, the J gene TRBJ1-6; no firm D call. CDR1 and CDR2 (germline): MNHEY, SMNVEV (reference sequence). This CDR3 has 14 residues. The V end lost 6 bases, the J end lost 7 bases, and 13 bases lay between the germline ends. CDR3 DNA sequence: TGTGCCAGCAGCCCAGCGAGAGCAAATTCACCCCTCCACTTT. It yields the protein CASSPARANSPLHF.

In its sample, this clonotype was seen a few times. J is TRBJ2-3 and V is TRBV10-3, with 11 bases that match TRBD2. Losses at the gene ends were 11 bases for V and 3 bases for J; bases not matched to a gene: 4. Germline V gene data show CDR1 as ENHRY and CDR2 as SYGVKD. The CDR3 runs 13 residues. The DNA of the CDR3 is TGTGCCGTCTGGACTAGCGGGACAGATACGCAGTATTTT. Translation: CAVWTSGTDTQYF.

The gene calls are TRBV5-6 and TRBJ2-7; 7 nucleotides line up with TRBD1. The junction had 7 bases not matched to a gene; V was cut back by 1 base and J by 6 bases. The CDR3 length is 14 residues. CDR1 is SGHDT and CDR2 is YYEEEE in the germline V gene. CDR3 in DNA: TGTGCCAGCAGCTTGCCCGGACAGGCTCGCGAGCAGTACTTC. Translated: CASSLPGQAREQYF.